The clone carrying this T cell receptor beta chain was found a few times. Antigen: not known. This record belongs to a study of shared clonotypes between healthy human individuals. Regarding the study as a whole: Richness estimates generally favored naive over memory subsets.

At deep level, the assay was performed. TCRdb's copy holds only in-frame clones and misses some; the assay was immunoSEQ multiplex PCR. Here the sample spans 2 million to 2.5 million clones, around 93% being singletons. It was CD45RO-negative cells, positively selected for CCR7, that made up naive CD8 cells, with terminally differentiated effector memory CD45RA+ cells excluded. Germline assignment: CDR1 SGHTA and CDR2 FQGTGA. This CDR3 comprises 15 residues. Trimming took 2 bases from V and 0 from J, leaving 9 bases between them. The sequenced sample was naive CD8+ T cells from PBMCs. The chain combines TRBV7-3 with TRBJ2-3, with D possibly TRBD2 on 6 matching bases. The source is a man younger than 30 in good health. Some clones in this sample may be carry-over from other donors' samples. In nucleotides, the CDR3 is TGTGCCAGCAGCTTAGTGGGAGGCAGCACAGATACGCAGTATTTT. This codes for CASSLVGGSTDTQYF.